The rows below give T cell receptor beta chains drawn from one sample of a study of T-cell reconstitution after alpha-beta-depleted transplantation in children. TCRdb reprocessed the PCR reads with MiXCR, giving one entry per CDR3 protein. The profile shows more than 300,000 distinct CDR3 sequences, about 17% of them singletons. Sequencing used PBMCs, mostly from graft donor cells, obtained 360 days after TCRalphabeta/CD19-depleted stem cell transplant. All receptors derive from a male patient aged 2 to 9 who had a stem cell transplant for acute lymphoblastic leukemia, so the T cells may come from the graft donor. Both conserved end residues are part of each CDR3. A D gene is named only where the DNA matches it firmly. The size field is filled for only some rows; it gives once, few, many or a size class.

d_call: TRBD1; v_call: TRBV29-1; j_call: TRBJ1-2; clone_size: -; cdr3_aa: CSVTTGALHYGYTF; cdr3_nt: TGCAGCGTTACAACAGGGGCCCTCCACTATGGCTACACCTTC
d_call: TRBD2; v_call: TRBV5-1; j_call: TRBJ2-1; clone_size: many; cdr3_aa: CASRTSGNYNEQFF; cdr3_nt: TGCGCCAGCCGGACTAGCGGAAACTACAATGAGCAGTTCTTC
d_call: TRBD1; v_call: TRBV25-1; j_call: TRBJ1-2; clone_size: few; cdr3_aa: CASNPGTANYGYTF; cdr3_nt: TGTGCCAGCAATCCCGGGACAGCTAACTATGGCTACACCTTC
d_call: TRBD1; v_call: TRBV4-3; j_call: TRBJ2-2; clone_size: many; cdr3_aa: CASRHLPDRAPSNTGELFF; cdr3_nt: TGCGCCAGCAGGCACCTGCCGGACAGGGCGCCTTCGAACACCGGGGAGCTGTTTTTT
d_call: -; v_call: TRBV5-1; j_call: TRBJ2-2; clone_size: many; cdr3_aa: CASSLGPNTGELFF; cdr3_nt: TGCGCCAGCAGCCTGGGACCGAACACCGGGGAGCTGTTTTTT
d_call: TRBD1; v_call: TRBV6-1; j_call: TRBJ2-3; clone_size: -; cdr3_aa: CASSQRERGLGTDTQYF; cdr3_nt: TGTGCCAGCAGCCAAAGGGAGAGGGGGCTGGGCACAGATACGCAGTATTTT
d_call: TRBD1; v_call: TRBV14; j_call: TRBJ1-1; clone_size: many; cdr3_aa: CASSPGTGVAFF; cdr3_nt: TGTGCCAGCAGCCCCGGGACAGGGGTCGCTTTCTTT
d_call: TRBD2; v_call: TRBV5-1; j_call: TRBJ2-7; clone_size: many; cdr3_aa: CASSLYGASGRVEYF; cdr3_nt: TGCGCCAGCAGCTTGTACGGGGCTAGCGGGAGAGTCGAGTACTTC
d_call: TRBD1; v_call: TRBV7-8; j_call: TRBJ2-2; clone_size: -; cdr3_aa: CASSLTGSGELFF; cdr3_nt: TGTGCCAGCAGCTTGACAGGGTCCGGGGAGCTGTTTTTT
d_call: TRBD2; v_call: TRBV20-1; j_call: TRBJ2-1; clone_size: many; cdr3_aa: CSASFLAGVGNEQFF; cdr3_nt: TGCAGTGCTAGTTTTCTAGCGGGAGTTGGGAATGAGCAGTTCTTC